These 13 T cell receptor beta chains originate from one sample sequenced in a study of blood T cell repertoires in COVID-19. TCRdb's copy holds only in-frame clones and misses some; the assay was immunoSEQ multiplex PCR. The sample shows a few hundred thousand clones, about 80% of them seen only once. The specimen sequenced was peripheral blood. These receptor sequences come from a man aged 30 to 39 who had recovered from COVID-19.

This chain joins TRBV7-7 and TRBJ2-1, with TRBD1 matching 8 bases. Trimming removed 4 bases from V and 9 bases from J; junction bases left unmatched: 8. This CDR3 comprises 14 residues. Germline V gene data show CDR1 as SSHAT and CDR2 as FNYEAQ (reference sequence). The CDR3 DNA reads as TGTGCCAGCAGCTCGGACAGGGTTGGTTTTGAGCAGTTCTTC. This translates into CASSSDRVGFEQFF.

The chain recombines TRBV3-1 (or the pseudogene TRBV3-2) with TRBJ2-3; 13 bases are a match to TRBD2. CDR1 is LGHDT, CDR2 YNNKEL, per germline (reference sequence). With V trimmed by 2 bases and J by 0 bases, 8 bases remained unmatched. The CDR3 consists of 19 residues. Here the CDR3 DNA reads TGTGCCAGCAGCCAACCAACTAGCGGGGGGGCCGCTAGCACAGATACGCAGTATTTT. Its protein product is CASSQPTSGGAASTDTQYF.

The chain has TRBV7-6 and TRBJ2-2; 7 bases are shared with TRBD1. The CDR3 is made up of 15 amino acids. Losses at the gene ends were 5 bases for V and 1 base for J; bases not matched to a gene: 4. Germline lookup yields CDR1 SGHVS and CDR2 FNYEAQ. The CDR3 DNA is TGTGCCAGCAGCCTGGGACAGCTGAACACCGGGGAGCTGTTTTTT. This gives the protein CASSLGQLNTGELFF.

The CDR3 DNA follows: TGTGCCAGCGGTTGGACTCTCTTCTACAATGAGCAGTTCTTC. It yields the protein CASGWTLFYNEQFF. The chain combines TRBV2 with TRBJ2-1, with a possible D match to TRBD2 (5 bases). The germline gives CDR1 SNHLY, CDR2 FYNNEI. This CDR3 is built from 14 residues. The V end was cut by 8 bases, the J end by 3 bases, with 14 bases between.

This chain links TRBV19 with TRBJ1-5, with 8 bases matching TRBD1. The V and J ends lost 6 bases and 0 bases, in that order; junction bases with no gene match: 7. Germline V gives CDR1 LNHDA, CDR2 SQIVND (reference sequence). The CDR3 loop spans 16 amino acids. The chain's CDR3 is CASSDRGRNSNQPQHF. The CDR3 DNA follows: TGTGCCAGTAGCGACAGGGGACGAAATAGCAATCAGCCCCAGCATTTT.

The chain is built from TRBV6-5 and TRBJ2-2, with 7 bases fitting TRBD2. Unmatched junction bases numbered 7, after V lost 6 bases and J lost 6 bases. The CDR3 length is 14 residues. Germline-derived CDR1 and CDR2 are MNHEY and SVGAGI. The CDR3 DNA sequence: TGTGCCAGCAGCAGCGGGGCTGCGTCCGGGGAGCTGTTTTTT. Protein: CASSSGAASGELFF.

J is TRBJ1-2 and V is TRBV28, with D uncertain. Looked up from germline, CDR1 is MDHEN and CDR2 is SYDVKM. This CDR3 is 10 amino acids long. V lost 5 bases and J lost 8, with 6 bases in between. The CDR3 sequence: CASSRGGYTF. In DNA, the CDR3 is TGTGCCAGCAGTCGCGGGGGCTACACCTTC.

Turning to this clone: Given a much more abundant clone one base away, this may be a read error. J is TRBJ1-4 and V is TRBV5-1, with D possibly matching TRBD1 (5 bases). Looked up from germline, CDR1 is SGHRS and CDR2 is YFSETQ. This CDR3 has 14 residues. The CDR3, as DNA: TGCGCCAACAGCTTGGGCAGGGTTGGTGAAAAACTGTTTTTT. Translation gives CANSLGRVGEKLFF.

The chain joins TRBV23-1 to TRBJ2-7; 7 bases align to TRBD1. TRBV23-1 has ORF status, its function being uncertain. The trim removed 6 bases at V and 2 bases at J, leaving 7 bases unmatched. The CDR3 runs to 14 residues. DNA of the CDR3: TGCGCCAGCAGCCCGGGACAGATCACCTACGAGCAGTACTTC. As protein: CASSPGQITYEQYF.

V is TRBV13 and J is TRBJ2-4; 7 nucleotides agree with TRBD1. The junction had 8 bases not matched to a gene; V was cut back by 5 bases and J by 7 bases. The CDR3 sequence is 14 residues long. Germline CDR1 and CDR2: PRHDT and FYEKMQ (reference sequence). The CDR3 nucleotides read TGTGCCAGCAGCGAAAAGGGGACAGCCAACATTCAGTACTTC. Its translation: CASSEKGTANIQYF.

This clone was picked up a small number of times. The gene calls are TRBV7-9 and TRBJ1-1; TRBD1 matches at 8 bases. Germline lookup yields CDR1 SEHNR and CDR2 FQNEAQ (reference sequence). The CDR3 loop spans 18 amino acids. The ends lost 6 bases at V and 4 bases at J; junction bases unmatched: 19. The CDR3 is CASSSTLGQGIQGTEAFF. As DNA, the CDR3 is TGTGCCAGCAGTTCAACCCTCGGACAGGGAATACAGGGCACTGAAGCTTTCTTT.

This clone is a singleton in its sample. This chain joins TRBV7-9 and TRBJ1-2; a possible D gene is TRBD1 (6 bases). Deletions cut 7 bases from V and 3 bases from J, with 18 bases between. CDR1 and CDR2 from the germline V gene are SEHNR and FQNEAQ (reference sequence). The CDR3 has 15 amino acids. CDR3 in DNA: TGTGCCAGCAATCACGTCAGTCGGACAGACTATGGCTACACCTTC. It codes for CASNHVSRTDYGYTF.

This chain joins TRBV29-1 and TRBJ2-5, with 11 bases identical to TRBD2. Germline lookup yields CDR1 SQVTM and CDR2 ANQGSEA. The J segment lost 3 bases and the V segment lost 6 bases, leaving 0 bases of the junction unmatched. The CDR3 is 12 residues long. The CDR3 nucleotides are TGCAGCGTACTAGCGGGAGAAGAGACCCAGTACTTC. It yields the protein CSVLAGEETQYF.